This T cell receptor beta chain emerged from a study of human T cells and chemical hapten exposure. Study-level background: The study traced per-sample TCR yield variation mainly to small differences in pooled library volumes.

Overall study results and limits: The number of TCRs over 1 in 1000 frequency stayed unchanged after DPC.

Individual cDNA molecules received unique molecular identifiers in the library. Original processing methods: Sample-level TCR yields exhibited a median of about 96,000, with a range of roughly 23,224 to 700,000. A single record per CDR3 protein comes from TCRdb applying MiXCR to the 5' RACE reads. For this entry, the V and J calls and clone size follow TCRdb and not the study's own pipeline. In the table there are approximately 81,000 distinct CDR3 sequences, 6.5% to 8.5% of which are singletons. The CDR3 sequence is 15 residues long. CDR1 and CDR2 from the germline V gene are ENHRY and SYGVKD. Trimming cost V 5 bases and J 0 bases, with 11 bases left between them. This clonotype has a count of ten or more. Its antigen is unknown. Unfractionated whole blood was the source from which total RNA was extracted.

The clonotype originates from a male donor in good health. The rearrangement links TRBV10-3 to TRBJ2-1; D gene uncertain. Written as DNA, the CDR3 is TGTGCCATCAGTATAGAGCCCGGCTCCTACAATGAGCAGTTCTTC. Protein: CAISIEPGSYNEQFF.